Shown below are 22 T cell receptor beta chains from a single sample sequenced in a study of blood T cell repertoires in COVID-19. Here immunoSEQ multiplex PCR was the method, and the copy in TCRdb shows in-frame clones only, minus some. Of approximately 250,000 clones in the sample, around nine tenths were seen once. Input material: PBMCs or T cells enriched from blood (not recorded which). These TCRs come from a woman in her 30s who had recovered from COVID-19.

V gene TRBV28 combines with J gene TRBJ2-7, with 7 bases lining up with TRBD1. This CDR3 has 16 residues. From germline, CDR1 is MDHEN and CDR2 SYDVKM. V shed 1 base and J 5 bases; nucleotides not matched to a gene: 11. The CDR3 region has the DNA TGTGCCAGCAGTTTATTACAGGGGCTGCTTGTACACGAGCAGTACTTC. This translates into CASSLLQGLLVHEQYF.

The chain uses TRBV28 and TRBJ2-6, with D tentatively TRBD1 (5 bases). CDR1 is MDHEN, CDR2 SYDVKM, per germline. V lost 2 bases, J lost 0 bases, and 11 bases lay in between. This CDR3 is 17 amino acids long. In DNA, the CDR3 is TGTGCCAGCAGTTTACAGGGTTCGGTCTCTGGGGCCAACGTCCTGACTTTC. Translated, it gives CASSLQGSVSGANVLTF.

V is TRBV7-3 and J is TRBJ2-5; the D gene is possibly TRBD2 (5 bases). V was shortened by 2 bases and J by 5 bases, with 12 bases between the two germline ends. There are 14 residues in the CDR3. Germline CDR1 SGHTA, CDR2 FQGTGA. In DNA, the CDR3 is TGTGCCAGCAGCTTAGAGGGCCGCTTCGAGACCCAGTACTTC. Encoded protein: CASSLEGRFETQYF.

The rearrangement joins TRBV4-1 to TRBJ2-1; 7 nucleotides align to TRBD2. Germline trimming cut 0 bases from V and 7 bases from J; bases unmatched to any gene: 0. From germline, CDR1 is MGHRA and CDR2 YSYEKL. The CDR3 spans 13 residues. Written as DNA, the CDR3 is TGCGCCAGCAGCCAAGAGCGGGGGAATGAGCAGTTCTTC. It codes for CASSQERGNEQFF.

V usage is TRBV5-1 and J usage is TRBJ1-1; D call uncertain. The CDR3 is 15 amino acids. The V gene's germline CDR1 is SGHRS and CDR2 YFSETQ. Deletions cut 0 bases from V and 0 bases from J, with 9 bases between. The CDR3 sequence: CASSLEAQLNTEAFF. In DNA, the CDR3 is TGCGCCAGCAGCTTGGAGGCACAGTTGAACACTGAAGCTTTCTTT.

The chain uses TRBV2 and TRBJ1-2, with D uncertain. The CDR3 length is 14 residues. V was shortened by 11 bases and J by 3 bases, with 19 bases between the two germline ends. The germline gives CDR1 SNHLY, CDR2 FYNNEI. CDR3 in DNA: TGTGCCGCCCGGAAGCAGAGGCTAGACTATGGCTACACCTTC. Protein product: CAARKQRLDYGYTF.

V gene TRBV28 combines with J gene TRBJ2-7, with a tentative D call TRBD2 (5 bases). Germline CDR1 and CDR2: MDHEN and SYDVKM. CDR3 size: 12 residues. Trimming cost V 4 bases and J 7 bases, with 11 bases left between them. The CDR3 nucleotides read TGTGCCAGCAGTTCACGTGCGGGTGAGCAGTACTTC. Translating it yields CASSSRAGEQYF.

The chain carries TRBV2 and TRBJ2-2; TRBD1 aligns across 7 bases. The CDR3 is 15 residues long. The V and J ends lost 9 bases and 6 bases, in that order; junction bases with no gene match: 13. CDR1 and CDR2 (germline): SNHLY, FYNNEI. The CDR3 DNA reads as TGTGCCAGTTCACCGACGACAGGGAGTCCCGGGGAGCTGTTTTTT. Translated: CASSPTTGSPGELFF.

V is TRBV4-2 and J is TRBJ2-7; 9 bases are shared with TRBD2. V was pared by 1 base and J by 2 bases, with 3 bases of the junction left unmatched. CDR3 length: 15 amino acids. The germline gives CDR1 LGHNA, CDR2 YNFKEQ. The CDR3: CASSQALAGTYEQYF. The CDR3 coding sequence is TGTGCCAGCAGCCAAGCCCTAGCGGGAACCTACGAGCAGTACTTC.

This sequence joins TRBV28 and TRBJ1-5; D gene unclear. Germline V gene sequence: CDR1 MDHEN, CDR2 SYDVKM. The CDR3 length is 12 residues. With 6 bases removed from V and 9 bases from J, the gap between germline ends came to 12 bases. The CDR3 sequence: CASSADRGPQHF. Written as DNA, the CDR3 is TGTGCCAGCAGCGCGGACCGGGGGCCCCAGCATTTT.

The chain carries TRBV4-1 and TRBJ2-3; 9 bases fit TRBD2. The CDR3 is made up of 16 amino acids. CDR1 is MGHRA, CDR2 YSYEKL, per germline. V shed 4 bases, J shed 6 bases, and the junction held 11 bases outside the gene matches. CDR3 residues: CASSPSAAGGLDTQYF. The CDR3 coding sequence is TGCGCCAGCAGCCCCTCCGCCGCGGGAGGGCTGGATACGCAGTATTTT.

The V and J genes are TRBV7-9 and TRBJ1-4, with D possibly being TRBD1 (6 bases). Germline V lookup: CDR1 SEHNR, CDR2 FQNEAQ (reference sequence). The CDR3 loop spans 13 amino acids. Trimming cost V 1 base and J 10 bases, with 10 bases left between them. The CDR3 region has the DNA TGTGCCAGCAGCTTAGAAGAAGGGGGAAAACTGTTTTTT. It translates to CASSLEEGGKLFF.

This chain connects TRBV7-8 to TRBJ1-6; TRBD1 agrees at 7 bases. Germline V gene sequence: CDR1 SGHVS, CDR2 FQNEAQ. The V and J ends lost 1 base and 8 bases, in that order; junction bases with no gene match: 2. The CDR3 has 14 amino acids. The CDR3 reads CASSLGGGDSPLHF. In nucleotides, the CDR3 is TGTGCCAGCAGCTTAGGAGGGGGCGATTCACCCCTCCACTTT.

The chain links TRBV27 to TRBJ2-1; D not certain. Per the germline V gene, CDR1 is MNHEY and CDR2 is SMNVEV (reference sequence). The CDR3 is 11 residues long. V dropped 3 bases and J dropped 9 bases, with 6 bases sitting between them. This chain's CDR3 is CASSFFSEQFF. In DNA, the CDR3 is TGTGCCAGCAGTTTCTTTTCTGAGCAGTTCTTC.

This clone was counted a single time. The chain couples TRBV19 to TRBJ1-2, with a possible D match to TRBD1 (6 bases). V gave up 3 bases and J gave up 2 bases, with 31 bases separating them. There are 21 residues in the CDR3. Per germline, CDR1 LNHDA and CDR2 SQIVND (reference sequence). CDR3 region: CASSIPVSGGQTALRNYGYTF. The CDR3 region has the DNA TGTGCCAGTAGTATCCCGGTTAGCGGGGGCCAGACCGCCCTTCGAAACTATGGCTACACCTTC.

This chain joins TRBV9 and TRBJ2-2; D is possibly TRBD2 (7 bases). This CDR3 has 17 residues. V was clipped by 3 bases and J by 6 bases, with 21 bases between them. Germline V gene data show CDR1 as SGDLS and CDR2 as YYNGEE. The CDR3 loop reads CASSGGGPLNRAGELFF. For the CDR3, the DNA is TGTGCCAGCAGCGGGGGGGGCCCGTTGAACCGGGCCGGGGAGCTGTTTTTT.

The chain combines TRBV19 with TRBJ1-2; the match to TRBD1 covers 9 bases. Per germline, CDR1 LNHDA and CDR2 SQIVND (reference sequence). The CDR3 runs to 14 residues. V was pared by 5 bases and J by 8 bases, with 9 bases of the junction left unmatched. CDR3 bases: TGTGCCAGTAGTCCGGGACAGGGAACTCGAGGCTACACCTTC. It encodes CASSPGQGTRGYTF.

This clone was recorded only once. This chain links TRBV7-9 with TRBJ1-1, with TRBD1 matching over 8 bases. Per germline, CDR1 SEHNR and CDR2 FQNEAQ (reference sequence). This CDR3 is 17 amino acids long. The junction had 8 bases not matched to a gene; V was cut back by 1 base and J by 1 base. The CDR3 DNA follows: TGTGCCAGCAGCTTAGTAGGACAGGGACTGGGGAACACTGAAGCTTTCTTT. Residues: CASSLVGQGLGNTEAFF.

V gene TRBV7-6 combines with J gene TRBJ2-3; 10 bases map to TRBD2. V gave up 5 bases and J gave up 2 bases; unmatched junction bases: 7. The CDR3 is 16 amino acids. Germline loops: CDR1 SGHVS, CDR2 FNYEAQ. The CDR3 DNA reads TGTGCCAGCAGCCCGAGGACTAGCGGAGACACAGATACGCAGTATTTT. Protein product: CASSPRTSGDTDTQYF.

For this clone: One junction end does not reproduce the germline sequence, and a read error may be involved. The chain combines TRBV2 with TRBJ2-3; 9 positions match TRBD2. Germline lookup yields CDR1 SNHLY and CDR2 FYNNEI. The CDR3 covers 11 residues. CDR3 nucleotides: TGTGCCAGCAGTCCCGGGACTAGCACAAATTTT. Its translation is CASSPGTSTNF.

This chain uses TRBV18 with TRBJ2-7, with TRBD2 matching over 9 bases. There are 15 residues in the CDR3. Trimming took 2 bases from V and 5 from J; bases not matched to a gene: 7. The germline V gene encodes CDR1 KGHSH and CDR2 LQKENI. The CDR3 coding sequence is TGTGCCAGCTCACCATTAGCGGGAGAGGTTGACGAGCAGTACTTC. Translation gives CASSPLAGEVDEQYF. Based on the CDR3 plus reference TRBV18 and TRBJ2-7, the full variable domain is NAGVMQNPRHLVRRRGQEARLRCSPMKGHSHVYWYRQLPEEGLKFMVYLQKENIIDESGMPKERFSAEFPKEGPSILRIQQVVRGDSAAYFCASSPLAGEVDEQYFGPGTRLTVT.

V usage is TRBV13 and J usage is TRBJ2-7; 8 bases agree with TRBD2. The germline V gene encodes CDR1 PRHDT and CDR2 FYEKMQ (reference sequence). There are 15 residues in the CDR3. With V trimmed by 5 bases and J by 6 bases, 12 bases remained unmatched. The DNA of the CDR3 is TGTGCCAGCAGCCGAAACGGACTAGCAACGTTCGAGCAGTACTTC. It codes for CASSRNGLATFEQYF.